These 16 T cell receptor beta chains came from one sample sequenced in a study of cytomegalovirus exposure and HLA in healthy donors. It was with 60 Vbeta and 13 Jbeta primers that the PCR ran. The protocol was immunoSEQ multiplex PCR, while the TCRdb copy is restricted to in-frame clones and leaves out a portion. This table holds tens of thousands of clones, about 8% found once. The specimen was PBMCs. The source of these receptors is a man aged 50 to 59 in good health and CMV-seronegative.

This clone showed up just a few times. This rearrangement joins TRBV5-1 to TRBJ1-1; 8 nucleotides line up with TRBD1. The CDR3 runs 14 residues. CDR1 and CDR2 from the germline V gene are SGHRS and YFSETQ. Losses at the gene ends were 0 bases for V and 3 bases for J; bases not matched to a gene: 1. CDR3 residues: CASSLGTGYTEAFF. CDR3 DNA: TGCGCCAGCAGCTTGGGGACAGGGTACACTGAAGCTTTCTTT.

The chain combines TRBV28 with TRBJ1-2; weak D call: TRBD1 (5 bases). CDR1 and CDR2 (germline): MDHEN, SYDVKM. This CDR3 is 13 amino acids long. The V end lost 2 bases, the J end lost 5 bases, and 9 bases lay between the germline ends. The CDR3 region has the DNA TGTGCCAGCAGTTTAGGAGGGGAATATGGCTACACCTTC. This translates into CASSLGGEYGYTF.

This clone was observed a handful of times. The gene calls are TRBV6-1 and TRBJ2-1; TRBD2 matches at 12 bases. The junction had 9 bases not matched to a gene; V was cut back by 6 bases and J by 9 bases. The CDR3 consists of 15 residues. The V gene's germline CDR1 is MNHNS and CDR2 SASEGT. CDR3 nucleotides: TGTGCCAGCAGCGTTCCTAGCGGGAGGGCCTTTGAGCAGTTCTTC. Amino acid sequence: CASSVPSGRAFEQFF.

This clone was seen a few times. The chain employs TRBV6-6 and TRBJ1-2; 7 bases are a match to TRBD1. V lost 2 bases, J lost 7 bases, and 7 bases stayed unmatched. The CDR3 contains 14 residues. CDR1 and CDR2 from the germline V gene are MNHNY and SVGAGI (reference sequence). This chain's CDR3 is CASSYKGPGGGYTF. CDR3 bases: TGTGCCAGCAGTTACAAGGGGCCAGGGGGTGGCTACACCTTC.

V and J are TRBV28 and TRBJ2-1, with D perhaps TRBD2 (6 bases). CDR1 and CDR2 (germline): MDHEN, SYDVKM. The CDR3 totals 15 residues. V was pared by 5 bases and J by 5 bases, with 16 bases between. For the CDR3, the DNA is TGTGCCAGCAGTCCCCCCGGGGTAGCGGACAATGAGCAGTTCTTC. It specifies CASSPPGVADNEQFF.

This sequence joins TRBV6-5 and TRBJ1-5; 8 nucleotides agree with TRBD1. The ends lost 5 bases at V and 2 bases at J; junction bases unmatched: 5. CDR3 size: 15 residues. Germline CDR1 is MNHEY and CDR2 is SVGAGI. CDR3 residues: CASSTAGQGNQPQHF. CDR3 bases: TGTGCCAGCAGTACGGCGGGACAGGGCAATCAGCCCCAGCATTTT.

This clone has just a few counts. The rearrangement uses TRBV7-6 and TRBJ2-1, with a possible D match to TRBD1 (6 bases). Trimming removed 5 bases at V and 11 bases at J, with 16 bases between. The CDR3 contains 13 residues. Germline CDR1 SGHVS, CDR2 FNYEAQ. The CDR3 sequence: CASSPEPGTQQFF. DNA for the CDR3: TGTGCCAGCAGCCCAGAGCCAGGGACACAGCAGTTCTTC. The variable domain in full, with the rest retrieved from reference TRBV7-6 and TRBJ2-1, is GAGVSQSPRYKVTKRGQDVALRCDPISGHVSLYWYRQALGQGPEFLTYFNYEAQQDKSGLPNDRFSAERPEGSISTLTIQRTEQRDSAMYRCASSPEPGTQQFFGPGTRLTVL.

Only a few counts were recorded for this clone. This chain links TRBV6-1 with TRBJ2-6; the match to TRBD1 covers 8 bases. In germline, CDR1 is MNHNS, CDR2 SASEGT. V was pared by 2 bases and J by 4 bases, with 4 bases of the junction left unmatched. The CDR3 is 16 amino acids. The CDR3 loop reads CASSERQGAGANVLTF. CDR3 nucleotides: TGTGCCAGCAGTGAACGCCAGGGGGCCGGGGCCAACGTCCTGACTTTC.

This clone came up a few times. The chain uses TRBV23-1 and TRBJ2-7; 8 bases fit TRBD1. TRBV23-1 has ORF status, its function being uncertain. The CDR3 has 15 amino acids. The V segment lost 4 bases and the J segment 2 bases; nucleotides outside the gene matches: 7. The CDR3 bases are TGCGCCAGCAGTCTTGGACAGGGTCCAGCCTACGAGCAGTACTTC. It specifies CASSLGQGPAYEQYF.

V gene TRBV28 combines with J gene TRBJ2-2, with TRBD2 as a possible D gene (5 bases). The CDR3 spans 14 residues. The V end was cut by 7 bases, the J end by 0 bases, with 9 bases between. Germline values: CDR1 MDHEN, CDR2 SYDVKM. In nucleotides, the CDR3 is TGTGCCAGCATTTCCGGGACGAACACCGGGGAGCTGTTTTTT. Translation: CASISGTNTGELFF. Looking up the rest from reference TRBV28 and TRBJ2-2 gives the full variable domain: DVKVTQSSRYLVKRTGEKVFLECVQDMDHENMFWYRQDPGLGLRLIYFSYDVKMKEKGDIPEGYSVSREKKERFSLILESASTNQTSMYLCASISGTNTGELFFGEGSRLTVL.

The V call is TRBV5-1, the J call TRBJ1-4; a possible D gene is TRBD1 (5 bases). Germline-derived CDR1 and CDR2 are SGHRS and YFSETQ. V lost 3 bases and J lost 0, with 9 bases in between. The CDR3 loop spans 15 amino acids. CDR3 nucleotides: TGCGCCAGCAGCTCCCAGGGTTCAACTAATGAAAAACTGTTTTTT. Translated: CASSSQGSTNEKLFF. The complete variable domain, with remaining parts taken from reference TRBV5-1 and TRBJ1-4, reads KAGVTQTPRYLIKTRGQQVTLSCSPISGHRSVSWYQQTPGQGLQFLFEYFSETQRNKGNFPGRFSGRQFSNSRSEMNVSTLELGDSALYLCASSSQGSTNEKLFFGSGTQLSVL.

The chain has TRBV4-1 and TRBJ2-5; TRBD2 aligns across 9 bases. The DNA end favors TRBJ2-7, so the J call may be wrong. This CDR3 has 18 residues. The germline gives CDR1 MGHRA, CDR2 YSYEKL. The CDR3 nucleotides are TGCGCCAGCAGCCAAGACCAGGGACTAGCAGATAGCTCCTACGAGCAGTACTTC. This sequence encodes CASSQDQGLADSSYEQYF.

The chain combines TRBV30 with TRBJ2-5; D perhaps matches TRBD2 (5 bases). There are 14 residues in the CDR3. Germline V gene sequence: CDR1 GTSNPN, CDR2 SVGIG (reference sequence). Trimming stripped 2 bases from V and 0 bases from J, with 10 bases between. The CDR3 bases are TGTGCCTGGAGTAGCGGTATAGACCAAGAGACCCAGTACTTC. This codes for CAWSSGIDQETQYF.

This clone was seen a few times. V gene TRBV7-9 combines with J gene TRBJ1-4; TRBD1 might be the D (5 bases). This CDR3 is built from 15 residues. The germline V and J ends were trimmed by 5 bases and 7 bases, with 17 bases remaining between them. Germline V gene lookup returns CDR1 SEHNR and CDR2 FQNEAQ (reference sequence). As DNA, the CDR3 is TGTGCCAGCAGCCCCGGGGGGATGGTCGCTGAAAAACTGTTTTTT. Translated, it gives CASSPGGMVAEKLFF.

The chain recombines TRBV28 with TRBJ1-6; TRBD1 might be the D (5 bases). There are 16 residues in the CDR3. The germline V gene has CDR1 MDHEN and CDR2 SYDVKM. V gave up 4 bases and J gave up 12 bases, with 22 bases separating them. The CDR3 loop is CASSSRTILNSGPLHF. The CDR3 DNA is TGTGCCAGCAGTTCGCGGACAATCCTCAATTCGGGACCCCTCCACTTT.

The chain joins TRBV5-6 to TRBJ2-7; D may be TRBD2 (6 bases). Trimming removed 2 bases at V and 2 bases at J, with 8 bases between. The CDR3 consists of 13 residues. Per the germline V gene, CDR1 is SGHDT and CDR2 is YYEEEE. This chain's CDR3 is CASSFWGAYEQYF. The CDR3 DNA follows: TGTGCCAGCAGCTTCTGGGGGGCCTACGAGCAGTACTTC.